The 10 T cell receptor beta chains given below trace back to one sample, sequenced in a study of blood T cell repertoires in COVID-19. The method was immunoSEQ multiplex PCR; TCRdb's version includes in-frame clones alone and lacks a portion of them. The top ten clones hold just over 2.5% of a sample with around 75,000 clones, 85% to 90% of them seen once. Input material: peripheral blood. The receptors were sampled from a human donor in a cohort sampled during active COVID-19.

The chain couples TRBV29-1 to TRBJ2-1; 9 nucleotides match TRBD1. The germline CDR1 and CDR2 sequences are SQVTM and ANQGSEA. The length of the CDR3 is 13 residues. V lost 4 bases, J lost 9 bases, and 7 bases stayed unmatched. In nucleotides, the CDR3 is TGCAGCGTTGGTTCTGGACAGGGGTTTGAGCAGTTCTTC. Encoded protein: CSVGSGQGFEQFF.

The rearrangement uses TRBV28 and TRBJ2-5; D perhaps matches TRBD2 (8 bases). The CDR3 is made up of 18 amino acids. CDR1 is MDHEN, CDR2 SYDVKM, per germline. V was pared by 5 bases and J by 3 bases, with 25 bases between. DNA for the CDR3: TGTGCCAGCAGTCCTAGAACTAGCGGAGAAGGGGGCAAAGAGACCCAGTACTTC. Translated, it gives CASSPRTSGEGGKETQYF.

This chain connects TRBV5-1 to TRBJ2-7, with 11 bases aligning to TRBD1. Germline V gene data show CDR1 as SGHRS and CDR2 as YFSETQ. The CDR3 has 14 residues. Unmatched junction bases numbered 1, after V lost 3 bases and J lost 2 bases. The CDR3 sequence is CASSSGQGAYEQYF. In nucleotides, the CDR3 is TGCGCCAGCAGCTCGGGACAGGGGGCCTACGAGCAGTACTTC.

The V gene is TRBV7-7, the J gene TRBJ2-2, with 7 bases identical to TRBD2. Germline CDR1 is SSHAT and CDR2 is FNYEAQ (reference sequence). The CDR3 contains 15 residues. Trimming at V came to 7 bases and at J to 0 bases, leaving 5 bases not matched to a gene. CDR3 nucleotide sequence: TGTGCCAGCACCCAAGCGGGGACGAACACCGGGGAGCTGTTTTTT. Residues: CASTQAGTNTGELFF.

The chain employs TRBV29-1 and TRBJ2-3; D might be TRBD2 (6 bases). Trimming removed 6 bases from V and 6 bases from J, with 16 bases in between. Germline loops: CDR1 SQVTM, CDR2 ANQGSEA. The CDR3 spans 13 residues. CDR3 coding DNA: TGCAGCGTAGGGGTCGGGGGTCAGGATACGCAGTATTTT. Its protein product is CSVGVGGQDTQYF.

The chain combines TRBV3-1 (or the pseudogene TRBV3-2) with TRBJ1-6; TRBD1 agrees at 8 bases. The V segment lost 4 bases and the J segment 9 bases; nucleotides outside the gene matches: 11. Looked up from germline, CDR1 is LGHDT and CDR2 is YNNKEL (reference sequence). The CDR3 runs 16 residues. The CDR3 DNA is TGTGCCAGCAGCCCGGGGGCAGGGGGCAGTGGTTCACCCCTCCACTTT. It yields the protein CASSPGAGGSGSPLHF.

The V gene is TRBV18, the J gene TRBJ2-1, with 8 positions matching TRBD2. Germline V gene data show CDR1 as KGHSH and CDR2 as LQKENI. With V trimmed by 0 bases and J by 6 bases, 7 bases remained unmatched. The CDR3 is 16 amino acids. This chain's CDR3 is CASSPPYREGRNEQFF. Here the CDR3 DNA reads TGTGCCAGCTCACCACCGTACCGGGAGGGCCGCAATGAGCAGTTCTTC.

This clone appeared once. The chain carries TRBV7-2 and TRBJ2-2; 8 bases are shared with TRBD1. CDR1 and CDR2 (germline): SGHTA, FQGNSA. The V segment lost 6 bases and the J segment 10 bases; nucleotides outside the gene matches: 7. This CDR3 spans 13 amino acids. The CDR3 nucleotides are TGTGCCAGCAGTCGGGACAGGCGTGAGGAGCTGTTTTTT. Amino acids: CASSRDRREELFF.

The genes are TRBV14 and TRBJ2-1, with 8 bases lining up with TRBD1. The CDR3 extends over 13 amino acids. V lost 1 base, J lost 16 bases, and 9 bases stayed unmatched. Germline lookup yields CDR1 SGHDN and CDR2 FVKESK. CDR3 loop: CASSQVRTGPIFF. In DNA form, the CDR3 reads TGTGCCAGCAGCCAAGTCCGGACAGGGCCAATCTTCTTC. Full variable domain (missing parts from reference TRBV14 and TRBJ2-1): EAGVTQFPSHSVIEKGQTVTLRCDPISGHDNLYWYRRVMGKEIKFLLHFVKESKQDESGMPNNRFLAERTGGTYSTLKVQPAELEDSGVYFCASSQVRTGPIFFGPGTRLTVL.

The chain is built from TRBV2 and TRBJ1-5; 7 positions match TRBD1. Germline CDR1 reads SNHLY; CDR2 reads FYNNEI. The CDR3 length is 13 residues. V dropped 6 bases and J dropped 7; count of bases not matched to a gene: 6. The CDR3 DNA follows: TGTGCCAGCAGCCGCGACAGGGACCAGCCCCAGCATTTT. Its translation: CASSRDRDQPQHF.